The rows below give T cell receptor beta chains drawn from one sample of a study of cytomegalovirus exposure and HLA in healthy donors. Some clones are missing from TCRdb's copy, which holds only in-frame ones; the method was immunoSEQ multiplex PCR. The sample comprises tens of thousands of clones, around 79% of which are singletons, and roughly 15% rests with the top ten. Source material: PBMCs. The receptor source for this set is a woman aged 40 to 49 in good health and CMV-seropositive. The CDR3 runs from the conserved cysteine through the conserved F or W. The order of the fields is J gene, V gene, CDR3 protein.

TRBJ1-1 TRBV5-1 CASSFLPGTGTEAFF
TRBJ2-3 TRBV6-1 CASSGGREIGADTQYF
TRBJ2-7 TRBV2 CAGTGEGYEQYF
TRBJ1-1 TRBV5-1 CASSGAWNTEAFF
TRBJ1-5 TRBV6-4 CASSDEGGQPQHF
TRBJ2-7 TRBV5-6 CASSIPGQGTQYEQYF
TRBJ1-5 TRBV18 CASSSRGEYSNQPQHF
TRBJ2-2 TRBV19 CASSRLAGGLNTGELFF
TRBJ2-3 TRBV2 CATSTSTDTQYF
TRBJ1-2 TRBV2 CASSPGQGYGYTF
TRBJ2-3 TRBV19 CASSHLGLADTDTQYF
TRBJ2-5 TRBV21-1 CASSNFTSGKETQYF
TRBJ2-3 TRBV25-1 CASSGDTDTQYF
TRBJ2-3 TRBV5-6 CASSLLPAGGPGDTQYF
TRBJ1-3 TRBV7-9 CASSLTGQLSGNTIYF
TRBJ1-2 TRBV10-3 CAISESGLSGRIKGYTF
TRBJ2-7 TRBV10-3 CATQDRGYEQYF
TRBJ2-7 TRBV5-8 CASSNLGAAEYYEQYF
TRBJ2-5 TRBV4-3 CASSPFGAGGQETQYF
TRBJ1-2 TRBV2 CARPGQGKYGYTF
TRBJ2-7 TRBV6-5 CASSLDVGQTYEQYF
TRBJ1-2 TRBV7-3 CASSTGGGDGYTF
TRBJ2-2 TRBV27 CASNKFGGKDTGELFF
TRBJ2-7 TRBV28 CASTGTPSYEQYF
TRBJ2-7 TRBV5-8 CASSLLAGDF
TRBJ1-4 TRBV7-2 CASSRQGSRANEKLFF
TRBJ2-7 TRBV30 CAWSLSGGADEQYF
TRBJ1-4 TRBV5-5 CASSLERQRGEKLFF
TRBJ2-1 TRBV29-1 CSGGTSRGDEQFF
TRBJ2-3 TRBV5-5 CASSLSPTDTQYF
TRBJ2-3 TRBV7-7 CASSLFPGADTQYF
TRBJ2-3 TRBV7-6 CASSYDSGTDTQYF
TRBJ1-3 TRBV5-1 CASSSPGSGNTIYF
TRBJ2-5 TRBV10-1 CASSESTSGSVETQYF
TRBJ2-7 TRBV2 CASSGVAGAYEQYF
TRBJ1-2 TRBV6-1 CASSEASNSPAGYTF
TRBJ1-1 TRBV27 CASTSTGYTEAFF
TRBJ1-2 TRBV20-1 CSALRGYGYTF
TRBJ2-5 TRBV6-6 CASSYGQGETQYF
TRBJ2-5 TRBV28 CASSFFRGEETQYF
TRBJ1-1 TRBV7-8 CASSLASRGSTEAFF
TRBJ2-7 TRBV5-1 CASSLVGTGAREQYF
TRBJ2-1 TRBV7-2 CASSLYWRGTSGADEQFF
TRBJ1-1 TRBV19 CATVTGLNTEAFF
TRBJ2-1 TRBV29-1 CSVEDLAGVGRVGEQFF
TRBJ1-6 TRBV19 CASSPTGFNSPLHF
TRBJ1-4 TRBV7-9 CATRPQGSNEKLFF
TRBJ2-5 TRBV6-5 CASSYSGQGFRETQYF
TRBJ2-3 TRBV7-8 CASSLPRLAGTDTQYF
TRBJ1-2 TRBV6-1 CASSETPGRRDGYTF
TRBJ2-3 TRBV5-1 CASSIGTSGRALTDTQYF
TRBJ2-5 TRBV6-5 CASSYGSHAQEAQYF
TRBJ2-1 TRBV9 CASSPYRGSSYNEQFF
TRBJ2-6 TRBV9 CASSDRQISGANVLTF
TRBJ1-1 TRBV6-5 CASTPVVNTEAFF
TRBJ2-7 TRBV5-8 CASSLMDSRKVDEQYF
TRBJ1-2 TRBV28 CASSSGGQGHYGYTF
TRBJ2-7 TRBV7-9 CASRQGTYEQYF
TRBJ2-7 TRBV11-3 CASSYRQGVLYEQYF